One and the same sample provided the 5 T cell receptor beta chains below, sequenced in a study of regulatory T cells in long-lasting Graves disease. Time point noted: newly diagnosed GD, antithyroid drugs for less than 3 months. PBMC RNA was the source of the TCR library. Arm-PCR with iRepertoire HTBI primers amplified the CDR3 regions for these TCR beta libraries. TCRdb itself ran the multiplex PCR reads through MiXCR, one entry per CDR3 protein. In the table there are about 400,000 distinct CDR3 sequences, around 15% of which are singletons. Specimen: peripheral blood mononuclear cells (PBMCs), collected at new diagnosis, from a patient treated with antithyroid drugs. These receptors were taken from a female donor with Graves disease.

This clonotype was counted ten times or more. The CDR3 nucleotides are TGTGCCAGTAGTATTCTAAAGGGACAGGGAAACTATGGCTACACCTTC. It translates to CASSILKGQGNYGYTF. V is TRBV19 and J is TRBJ1-2, with 9 bases matching TRBD1. In germline, CDR1 is LNHDA, CDR2 SQIVND (reference sequence). This CDR3 comprises 16 residues. Trimming at V came to 3 bases and at J to 2 bases, leaving 7 bases not matched to a gene.

This rearrangement joins TRBV6-1 to TRBJ1-1, with D possibly matching TRBD1 (5 bases). This CDR3 has 16 amino acids. Germline V lookup: CDR1 MNHNS, CDR2 SASEGT. The V gene lost 2 bases and the J gene lost 0 bases, with 13 bases spanning the gap. CDR3 in amino acids: CASSEIEGLMNTEAFF. The DNA of the CDR3 is TGTGCCAGCAGTGAAATCGAGGGGCTGATGAACACTGAAGCTTTCTTT.

Turning to this clonotype: One junction end does not reproduce the germline sequence, and a read error may be involved. This rearrangement joins TRBV19 to TRBJ2-2; 12 bases are shared with TRBD2. The CDR3 is made up of 17 amino acids. The germline V gene has CDR1 LNHDA and CDR2 SQIVND (reference sequence). Here the CDR3 DNA reads TGTGCCGGTAGCCGGGAACTAGCGGGAGGAAACACCGGGGAGCTGTTTTTT. Translated: CAGSRELAGGNTGELFF.

The gene calls are TRBV7-3 and TRBJ2-3, with TRBD2 matching 10 bases. V was pared by 3 bases and J by 1 base, with 7 bases of the junction left unmatched. This CDR3 spans 17 amino acids. Germline V gives CDR1 SGHTA, CDR2 FQGTGA. The CDR3 loop is CASSLSGGALGTDTQYF. The DNA for the CDR3 is TGTGCCAGCAGCTTGAGCGGGGGGGCCTTGGGCACAGATACGCAGTATTTT.

In this sample, this clonotype turned up a few times. The rearrangement joins TRBV27 to TRBJ2-3, with D possibly TRBD1 on 5 matching bases. The CDR3 runs to 16 residues. Germline CDR1 MNHEY, CDR2 SMNVEV (reference sequence). V shed 3 bases and J shed 5 bases, with 18 bases lying between them. Written as DNA, the CDR3 is TGTGCCAGCAGTTTTGACAGAGGACGGGTTAGAGATACGCAGTATTTT. Amino acids: CASSFDRGRVRDTQYF.